This is a list of T cell receptor beta chains from one sample in a study of blood T cells in healthy people across ages. TCRdb called the 5' RACE reads again in MiXCR, with one record for every CDR3 protein. The sample has 780,000 or so distinct CDR3 sequences, about 55% seen once. Sequencing input: blood. These receptors originate from a man older than 75 in good health. Both conserved end residues are part of each CDR3. The D gene is left open where the match is weak. Clone size, where shown, is once, few, many, or a class for clones that have expanded.

cdr3_nt cdr3_aa clone_size j_call d_call v_call
TGTGCCAGCAGCCAAGACCGTTGGCGGGAGGGACCGTATTTT CASSQDRWREGPYF - TRBJ2-3 TRBD2 TRBV4-2
TGTGCCACCAGCAGAGACGGCCGGTTGCCAGATACGCAGTATTTT CATSRDGRLPDTQYF - TRBJ2-3 - TRBV15
TGTGCCAGCAGTTTAGGTTGGGGGAGAAACGAGCAGTCCTTC CASSLGWGRNEQSF once TRBJ2-7 - TRBV12-3/TRBV12-4
TGCAGCGGTGCCCCGGGCAGGGGACCTGAAGCTTTCTTT CSGAPGRGPEAFF few TRBJ1-1 - TRBV29-1
TGCGCCAGCAGCTTGGCGCAGGGGGACACCGGGGAGCTGTTTTTT CASSLAQGDTGELFF - TRBJ2-2 TRBD1 TRBV5-1
TGTGCCAGCAGTCTTGGACAGGGTACTTTGGGGACTGAAGCTTTCTTT CASSLGQGTLGTEAFF - TRBJ1-1 TRBD1 TRBV12-3/TRBV12-4
TGTGCCAGCAGGTCCACGGGAATGGGTGGGGCCAACGTCCTGACTTTC CASRSTGMGGANVLTF few TRBJ2-6 - TRBV6-5
TGTGCCAGCAGCGGGAGCCTTCGATATAACAATGAGCAGTTCTTC CASSGSLRYNNEQFF - TRBJ2-1 - TRBV11-2
TGTGCCACCACAGGTAGCAATCAGCCCCAGCATTTT CATTGSNQPQHF few TRBJ1-5 - TRBV28
TGCGCCAGCAGCTTGGCCCCTCTAGCGGGAGGACTAGCCAAAAACATTCAGTACTTC CASSLAPLAGGLAKNIQYF - TRBJ2-4 TRBD2 TRBV5-1
TGTGCCACCAGTGGGGAGAGCTCCTACAATGAGCAGTTCTTC CATSGESSYNEQFF - TRBJ2-1 - TRBV24-1
TGTGCCGACGGCGGGGGGCGCGTTGGCTACACCTTC CADGGGRVGYTF - TRBJ1-2 - TRBV2
TGCGCCAGCAGCCCTCCGGGGGGCGGGTGGCAAGAGACCCAGTACTTC CASSPPGGGWQETQYF - TRBJ2-5 - TRBV4-1
TGTGCCAGCAGTTATTTGGGGACGGCGAGCTCTGGGGCCAACGTCCTGACTTTC CASSYLGTASSGANVLTF - TRBJ2-6 - TRBV6-5
TGTGCCAGCAGCCGCTCCCCCCGCGGGGCCGTCGGGTCTCGAGAGCAGTACTTC CASSRSPRGAVGSREQYF - TRBJ2-7 - TRBV7-2
TGTGCCAGCAGCTCCGTTACGTGGACAGATAGGGGGGAAAACATTCAGTACTTC CASSSVTWTDRGENIQYF - TRBJ2-4 - TRBV11-2
TGTGCCAGCAGCGGACAGGGTACCAGCACAGATACGCAGTATTTT CASSGQGTSTDTQYF - TRBJ2-3 TRBD1 TRBV9
TGTGCCAGCACCCTCGGGAAGGGGAGGCAGATCTACGAGCAGTACTTC CASTLGKGRQIYEQYF - TRBJ2-7 - TRBV3-1
TGTGCCAGCAGCGTAGCTTCGGGGGGGGTCGGGCGCCAAGAGACCCAGTACTTC CASSVASGGVGRQETQYF - TRBJ2-5 TRBD2 TRBV9
TGCGCCAGCAGCAACCGGACAGCTGAAAAACTGTTTTTT CASSNRTAEKLFF - TRBJ1-4 - TRBV5-1
TGTGCCAGCGCCCCTAAGGGGACACCACAAGAGACCCAGTACTTC CASAPKGTPQETQYF few TRBJ2-5 - TRBV28
TGCAGCGTTCAGGGGATAGCCTACGAGCAGTACTTC CSVQGIAYEQYF few TRBJ2-7 - TRBV29-1
TGTGCCACCAGGCCGGGACAGGGCGGTTACGAGCAGTACTTC CATRPGQGGYEQYF few TRBJ2-7 TRBD1 TRBV24-1
TGTGCCAGCAGTTCTGAACGGGACAGGGGAAACGAGCAGTACTTC CASSSERDRGNEQYF - TRBJ2-7 TRBD1 TRBV5-4
TGCAGTGCTAGGGCGGGACTAGCCTACAATGAGCAGTTCTTC CSARAGLAYNEQFF - TRBJ2-1 TRBD2 TRBV20-1
TGTGCCAGCAGTCCCGGGAGACTAGCGGGTCGATCCTACGAGCAGTACTTC CASSPGRLAGRSYEQYF - TRBJ2-7 TRBD2 TRBV28
TGTGCCAGCACAGGGCAAGGACTAGCGGCCACAGATACGCAGTATTTT CASTGQGLAATDTQYF few TRBJ2-3 TRBD2 TRBV4-2